This T cell receptor beta chain was found in a study of shared clonotypes between healthy human individuals (TCRdb year 2020). Turning to the overall study: The cohort comprised a couple of women and a few men aged 18 to 49 years. Different laboratories and diverse techniques were used to prepare libraries and sequence TCR repertoires, to increase sequencing depth and limit assay-specific biases. Per donor, three plates each were used for CD4 naive and CD4 memory, two for CD8 naive, and one for CD8 memory. To estimate repertoire size and how much clonotype sharing occurs between individuals, the study deeply sequenced the blood TCR repertoires of roughly 5 healthy adults. Between about 0.9 and 10 billion PBMCs per donor were obtained by leukapheresis. The study at large found these results: Incomplete sequencing was indicated by rarefaction of sorted-subset datasets, despite the large sequencing depth. Higher generation probabilities were observed for clonotypes shared by all four sorted-subset donors than for non-shared clonotypes. The genetic and exposure-history diversity represented was limited by the small number of donors. Sharing across a few donors was observed for around 5% of naive CD4, over 3% of naive CD8, 2.3% of memory CD4, and roughly 0.43% of memory CD8 clonotypes. Naive subsets generally had larger estimated clonotype richness than memory subsets. Only blood was sampled, and tissue TCR repertoires likely differ from those in blood. Pairwise subsampling indicated that sequencing depth was expected to affect the degree of clonotype sharing among donors.

About this clone: Its recognized antigen is unknown. No per-base quality is available; no much larger clone lies one base away.

The CDR3 measures 14 amino acids from cysteine to phenylalanine. CDR3 DNA is the only sequence kept; it has 42 bases, read in frame from the first base. Deletion took 5 bases off V and 1 base off J, with a span of 11 bases between the germline ends. CDR1 and CDR2, per the germline V gene (reference sequence), are SEHNR and FQNEAQ. TCR CDR3 regions were amplified from genomic DNA by multiplex PCR using the deep immunoSEQ assay. Genomic DNA extracted from each cell subset was distributed evenly over all wells of several immunoSEQ 96-well plates, and each plate served as one replicate. For sorted subsets, around 0.2 ug of genomic DNA, equivalent to roughly 33,000 T cell genomes, went into each replicate PCR. Purified libraries were quantified with a Qubit 3.0 fluorometer, sized on a Bioanalyzer 2100, and re-quantified with the KAPA Library Quantification kit. Every immunoSEQ 96-well plate was sequenced on a dedicated single-read 150-cycle Illumina NextSeq 550 flow cell. As for how the authors treated the data: Because the immunoSEQ output held only junctional sequences and lacked quality scores, the filtering could not match the filtering applied to full-length reads. To assign V/J genes and CDR3, sequences were annotated against IMGT germline references using PyIR, a Python wrapper for IgBLAST v1.9. Any read was removed if the V/J assignment was weak (E-value above 1e-6), the CDR3 was missing, or the read contained stop codons, out-of-frame junctions, or ambiguous translated residues. V3J clonotypes were defined by identical inferred V gene, J gene, and CDR3 amino acid sequence. Percentage overlap between repertoires was computed as shared unique clonotypes divided by the size of the smaller repertoire. RTK rarefaction, the Chao1 estimator, and Recon v2.1 estimates of unobserved clonotypes were used to assess repertoire richness. OLGA was used to compute generation probabilities for all TCRbeta clonotypes that the gDNA method yielded from a handful of donors. TCRdb provides this immuneACCESS table in a form limited to in-frame rearrangements. Some clones are lacking; in checked studies, under half of them reflect an unresolved V gene, and why the rest are absent is not known. V, J and clone size are those of that table, while D and trimming were read from the DNA. The sample table shows some 2.1 million clones, and around 93% are seen once. 1.5% to 2% of the sample is taken by the ten largest.

CD8 naive samples consisted of CD45RO-negative cells that were positively selected for CCR7, yielding a CD45RA+CCR7+ population without TemRA cells. The donors were healthy, HIV-negative adults with no recently reported acute infections or vaccinations. All donors were Caucasian adults living in Nashville, Tennessee, USA. After blood collection by leukapheresis, PBMCs were isolated using Ficoll-Histopaque density gradient centrifugation and then cryopreserved in the vapor phase of liquid nitrogen. Analytical flow cytometry was used to check the purity and quantity of each magnetically sorted T cell population. Genomic DNA was isolated from every sorted fraction and measured by UV absorbance on a Nanodrop 2000c.

Specimen: naive CD8+ T cells from PBMCs. The sample's cell subset or site, from its label and the paper: CD45RA+CCR7+. The sequence joins TRBV7-9 to TRBJ2-5; the D gene cannot be named for sure. The TCR was taken from a man between 18 and 29 years old in good health. Some clones in this sample may be carry-over from other donors' samples. The nucleotide sequence is TGTGCCAGCAGCGAAGGCGGCATCCAAGAGACCCAGTACTTC. This yields the protein CASSEGGIQETQYF. Outside the CDR3, residues come from the reference TRBV7-9 and TRBJ2-5 proteins, so the full variable domain is: DTGVSQNPRHKITKRGQNVTFRCDPISEHNRLYWYRQTLGQGPEFLTYFQNEAQLEKSRLLSDRFSAERPKGSFSTLEIQRTEQGDSAMYLCASSEGGIQETQYFGPGTRLLVL.